This TCR beta chain was documented in a study of PD-1 blockade in mismatch repair-deficient tumors. Overall study: Patients had roughly twelve mismatch repair-deficient cancer types, all previously treated and progressing.

The repertoire was sequenced with immunoSEQ multiplex PCR; TCRdb's copy has only in-frame clones and lacks some. The sample yields under 50,000 clones, 77% seen once. This clone was found once. What it binds is unknown. The junction does not match germline at one end; this may be a read error. Findings of the study overall: Rapid post-treatment expansion, then contraction, generally preceding radiologic response, marked tumor-resident clones.

This CDR3 contains 18 residues. Per germline, CDR1 SSHAT and CDR2 FNYEAQ (reference sequence). The TCR-sequenced patients were a few responders to pembrolizumab. The TCR originated in an adult with mismatch repair-deficient cancer. The V gene is TRBV7-7, the J gene TRBJ2-1, with TRBD2 identical over 9 bases. Specimen: PBMCs, collected before pembrolizumab treatment. The CDR3 spells CASSLRSGRSFSYNEQFF. The CDR3 coding sequence is TGTGCTAGCAGCTTACGAAGCGGGAGGAGTTTTTCCTACAATGAGCAGTTCTTC.